Below are 2 T cell receptor beta chains sequenced from a single sample in a study of T-cell memory formation after mild COVID-19 (dated by TCRdb to about 2021). Libraries were built with 5' RACE. The data were produced on an Illumina NovaSeq 6000. The public reads were reprocessed in TCRdb via fastp at Q25 and MiXCR, keeping in-frame beta chains. All rows with the same CDR3 protein become a single entry with the most common DNA and genes. Counted in this sample were some 450,000 distinct CDR3 sequences; about a sixth of them appeared once. The ten top clones hold under 25% of the sample. Input material: PBMCs or a T cell subset sorted from them (not recorded which). The source of these receptors is a man between 18 and 35 years old who had mild COVID-19 (a few samples of this study predate the infection). The sample titles of this study are shuffled in the database, so cell type and time point are left out; the donor was told from shared clones.

This clonotype was seen only a few times. The genes are TRBV6-2 or TRBV6-3 and TRBJ2-1; maybe TRBD2 (6 bases). Trimming stripped 2 bases from V and 9 bases from J, with 11 bases between. Looked up from germline, CDR1 is MNHEY and CDR2 is SVGEGT. This CDR3 is 13 amino acids long. The CDR3 loop reads CASSYVGGSEQFF. The DNA of the CDR3 is TGTGCCAGCAGTTACGTGGGGGGTAGTGAGCAGTTCTTC.

The chain joins TRBV5-1 to TRBJ1-6; TRBD1 matches at 10 bases. In germline, CDR1 is SGHRS, CDR2 YFSETQ. Germline trimming cut 5 bases from V and 7 bases from J; bases unmatched to any gene: 6. This CDR3 comprises 15 residues. The CDR3 DNA sequence: TGCGCCAGCAGAGACAGGGGGCAGATAAATTCACCCCTCCACTTT. As protein: CASRDRGQINSPLHF.